Following are 24 T cell receptor beta chains from one sample sequenced in a study of T cells in Graves' hyperthyroidism and ophthalmopathy (dated by TCRdb to between 2017 and 2020). The library was produced with multiplex PCR. The data were produced on an Illumina HiSeq 2000. TCR beta CDR3 regions were amplified from RNA transcripts. For the first round of RT-PCR on the TCR CDR3, the HTBI primer set was used together with the Qiagen OneStep RT-PCR kit. TCRdb ran its own pipeline on the public reads, namely fastp trimming at Q25 and MiXCR clone calling, and kept in-frame beta chains. For every CDR3 protein sequence, its rows merge into one entry that carries the most common genes and DNA. This sample lists a few hundred thousand distinct CDR3 sequences; about 14% were detected once. The top ten clonotypes cover less than 6% of the sample. The specimen sequenced was blood. These receptors came from a woman between 25 and 40 years old with Graves' hyperthyroidism that later progressed to Graves' ophthalmopathy.

This chain joins TRBV6-1 and TRBJ1-1; D unclear. V shed 3 bases and J shed 6 bases, with 8 bases lying between them. CDR3 length: 12 residues. Germline CDR1 and CDR2: MNHNS and SASEGT. The CDR3 region is CASSDIRAEAFF. The DNA of the CDR3 is TGTGCCAGCAGTGACATCCGTGCTGAAGCTTTCTTT.

V and J are TRBV29-1 and TRBJ2-3; tentatively, D is TRBD1 (5 bases). V was shortened by 7 bases and J by 6 bases, with 8 bases between the two germline ends. Germline V CDR1 and CDR2: SQVTM, ANQGSEA. This CDR3 comprises 10 residues. The CDR3 DNA follows: TGCAGCGGTTACAGGGATACGCAGTATTTT. The encoded protein is CSGYRDTQYF.

The V gene is TRBV24-1, the J gene TRBJ2-4; D gene unclear. This CDR3 has 13 amino acids. Trimming shortened V by 3 bases and J by 1 base, and 3 bases separated the two germline ends. Germline-derived CDR1 and CDR2 are KGHDR and SFDVKD. CDR3 nucleotide sequence: TGTGCCACCAGTGATGGGGCCAAAAACATTCAGTACTTC. Protein sequence: CATSDGAKNIQYF.

This clonotype was picked up many times. The chain joins TRBV29-1 to TRBJ2-7, with 7 bases that match TRBD2. The V and J ends lost 3 bases and 0 bases, in that order; junction bases with no gene match: 11. CDR1 and CDR2 (germline): SQVTM, ANQGSEA. The CDR3 length is 16 residues. CDR3 residues: CSVEASGTLSSYEQYF. The DNA of the CDR3 is TGCAGCGTTGAGGCTAGCGGAACCCTAAGCTCCTACGAGCAGTACTTC.

The chain links TRBV6-5 to TRBJ2-7; TRBD2 aligns across 7 bases. V trimming: 3 bases; J trimming: 2 bases; junction bases outside the gene matches: 7. The CDR3 covers 15 residues. Germline values: CDR1 MNHEY, CDR2 SVGAGI. The CDR3 DNA follows: TGTGCCAGCAGTTATTTGTCGGGGGGAGCCTACGAGCAGTACTTC. Its protein is CASSYLSGGAYEQYF.

This clonotype was found many times. The chain joins TRBV5-6 to TRBJ1-2; 9 bases are shared with TRBD1. V was pared by 0 bases and J by 2 bases, with 14 bases of the junction left unmatched. Germline loops: CDR1 SGHDT, CDR2 YYEEEE. This CDR3 is 19 amino acids long. The CDR3 nucleotides read TGTGCCAGCAGCTTGGACAGGGGGCAAATCGGGTCCGGAAACTATGGCTACACCTTC. It translates to CASSLDRGQIGSGNYGYTF.

This clonotype was picked up many times. V usage is TRBV20-1 and J usage is TRBJ2-7, with TRBD2 as a possible D gene (6 bases). Germline V gives CDR1 DFQATT, CDR2 SNEGSKA (reference sequence). CDR3 size: 15 residues. The ends were cut back, 6 bases at V and 3 bases at J, with 21 bases in the middle. The CDR3 here is CSATLPGRSNYEQYF. The CDR3 DNA reads TGCAGTGCCACACTCCCCGGGAGATCAAACTACGAGCAGTACTTC.

The chain couples TRBV12-3 or TRBV12-4 to TRBJ2-1; D call uncertain. The CDR3 spans 14 residues. Trimming stripped 6 bases from V and 10 bases from J, with 19 bases between. The CDR3 loop reads CASRPGLSNPEQFF. The CDR3 nucleotides are TGTGCCAGCAGGCCTGGGCTATCTAATCCAGAGCAGTTCTTC.

This clonotype showed up many times. The genes are TRBV4-1 and TRBJ2-3; TRBD2 matches at 10 bases. From germline, CDR1 is MGHRA and CDR2 YSYEKL. V trimming: 4 bases; J trimming: 3 bases; junction bases outside the gene matches: 16. This CDR3 spans 19 amino acids. The CDR3 loop is CASSPEASGSYRGTDTQYF. CDR3 DNA: TGCGCCAGCAGCCCGGAGGCTAGCGGGAGTTATCGCGGGACAGATACGCAGTATTTT.

For this clonotype: A much larger clone lies one base from this, so it may be a read error. Given the absence of the conserved phenylalanine or tryptophan at the CDR3 end, a read error is likely. This chain connects TRBV18 to TRBJ1-1; D is uncertain. From germline, CDR1 is KGHSH and CDR2 LQKENI. V was clipped by 0 bases and J by 1 base, with 6 bases between them. The CDR3 consists of 14 residues. Here the CDR3 reads CASSPPARNTEAFS. The CDR3 nucleotides read TGTGCCAGCTCACCACCGGCGAGGAACACTGAAGCTTTCTCT.

This clonotype showed up many times. J is TRBJ1-1 and V is TRBV10-3, with 8 bases that match TRBD1. The germline CDR1 and CDR2 sequences are ENHRY and SYGVKD. V lost 6 bases, J lost 6 bases, and 3 bases stayed unmatched. The CDR3 has 12 residues. CDR3 sequence: CAIRPGGSEAFF. In DNA, the CDR3 is TGTGCCATCAGGCCAGGGGGCTCTGAAGCTTTCTTT.

Ten or more counts support this clonotype. The chain uses TRBV27 and TRBJ1-2; D possibly corresponds to TRBD1 (6 bases). Trimming shortened V by 6 bases and J by 4 bases, and 15 bases separated the two germline ends. CDR3 length: 14 amino acids. Germline V CDR1 and CDR2: MNHEY, SMNVEV (reference sequence). The CDR3 DNA reads as TGTGCCAGCAGCCTTTCGGGGACATCCTATGGCTACACCTTC. Translating gives CASSLSGTSYGYTF.

This clonotype was seen ten or more times. V usage is TRBV2 and J usage is TRBJ2-1, with 11 bases lining up with TRBD1. Germline V lookup: CDR1 SNHLY, CDR2 FYNNEI. This CDR3 has 14 amino acids. V was clipped by 3 bases and J by 8 bases; unmatched bases: 3. Here the CDR3 reads CASSEDRGLYEQFF. In nucleotides, the CDR3 is TGTGCCAGCAGTGAGGACAGGGGGCTCTATGAGCAGTTCTTC.

In its sample, this clonotype was seen a few times. The V gene is TRBV4-2, the J gene TRBJ2-7, with 7 nucleotides matching TRBD2. The CDR3 loop spans 16 amino acids. CDR1 LGHNA and CDR2 YNFKEQ come from the germline V gene. The J segment lost 2 bases and the V segment lost 0 bases, leaving 7 bases of the junction unmatched. CDR3: CASSQDASGVPYEQYF. Here the CDR3 DNA reads TGTGCCAGCAGCCAAGATGCTAGCGGAGTCCCCTACGAGCAGTACTTC.

Many counts were recorded for this clonotype. V usage is TRBV7-2 and J usage is TRBJ1-1; D not resolved. V lost 4 bases and J lost 6, with 9 bases in between. This CDR3 contains 12 residues. Germline CDR1 reads SGHTA; CDR2 reads FQGNSA. CDR3 residues: CASSSPGPEAFF. CDR3 nucleotide sequence: TGTGCCAGCAGCTCACCCGGGCCTGAAGCTTTCTTT.

The sample holds many counts of this clonotype. The V and J genes are TRBV3-1 and TRBJ2-5; 9 positions agree with TRBD2. The CDR3 is 15 residues long. Germline V gene data show CDR1 as LGHDT and CDR2 as YNNKEL (reference sequence). V shed 1 base and J 5 bases; nucleotides not matched to a gene: 5. DNA for the CDR3: TGTGCCAGCAGCCAAGCGGGACTAGCTCCTGAGACCCAGTACTTC. Amino acids: CASSQAGLAPETQYF.

This clonotype was counted at least ten times. This chain joins TRBV2 and TRBJ2-3; no clear D. The CDR3 has 11 amino acids. Germline loops: CDR1 SNHLY, CDR2 FYNNEI. Trimming pared 7 bases from V and 3 bases from J, leaving 5 bases between. Here the CDR3 reads CASKTTDTQYF. The CDR3, as DNA: TGTGCCAGCAAAACTACAGATACGCAGTATTTT. The variable domain in full, with the rest retrieved from reference TRBV2 and TRBJ2-3, is EPEVTQTPSHQVTQMGQEVILRCVPISNHLYFYWYRQILGQKVEFLVSFYNNEISEKSEIFDDQFSVERPDGSNFTLKIRSTKLEDSAMYFCASKTTDTQYFGPGTRLTVL.

Remarks on this clonotype: A much larger clone is a single base away; this may be a read error. The genes are TRBV5-8 and TRBJ1-1; D remains unclear. Trimming took off 2 bases at V and 6 bases at J, with 5 bases between the two ends. This CDR3 has 11 residues. Germline V lookup: CDR1 SGHTS, CDR2 YDEGEE. The CDR3 is CASSFISEAFF. The CDR3 bases are TGTGCCAGCAGCTTTATTTCTGAAGCTTTCTTT.

This clonotype showed up just a few times. J is TRBJ2-7 and V is TRBV7-3, with D uncertain. CDR3 length equals 13 residues. The germline gives CDR1 SGHTA, CDR2 FQGTGA. V shed 2 bases and J shed 7 bases, with 12 bases lying between them. As DNA, the CDR3 is TGTGCCAGCAGCTTAGATCCGGCTAAGGAGCAGTACTTC. Translated, it gives CASSLDPAKEQYF.

This clonotype was recorded many times. The chain is built from TRBV29-1 and TRBJ1-1, with a tentative D call TRBD1 (5 bases). Trimming removed 7 bases from V and 5 bases from J, with 17 bases in between. Germline V lookup: CDR1 SQVTM, CDR2 ANQGSEA. CDR3 length: 13 residues. CDR3 sequence reads: CSARGTLETEAFF. CDR3 bases: TGCAGCGCTCGGGGGACTTTGGAGACTGAAGCTTTCTTT. The whole variable domain, remainder taken from reference TRBV29-1 and TRBJ1-1, is SAVISQKPSRDICQRGTSLTIQCQVDSQVTMMFWYRQQPGQSLTLIATANQGSEATYESGFVIDKFPISRPNLTFSTLTVSNMSPEDSSIYLCSARGTLETEAFFGQGTRLTVV.

This clonotype was seen many times. The rearrangement joins TRBV28 to TRBJ2-7; D gene unclear. Germline loops: CDR1 MDHEN, CDR2 SYDVKM. The CDR3 runs 13 residues. Trimming took off 6 bases at V and 6 bases at J, with 15 bases between the two ends. This chain's CDR3 is CASSPGTAREQYF. CDR3 DNA sequence: TGTGCCAGCAGCCCCGGTACCGCTCGCGAGCAGTACTTC. Filled out from reference TRBV28 and TRBJ2-7, the complete variable domain reads DVKVTQSSRYLVKRTGEKVFLECVQDMDHENMFWYRQDPGLGLRLIYFSYDVKMKEKGDIPEGYSVSREKKERFSLILESASTNQTSMYLCASSPGTAREQYFGPGTRLTVT.

A remark on this clonotype: At one end, the junction sequence differs from germline, possibly due to a read error. V is TRBV5-1 and J is TRBJ1-5, with TRBD1 as a possible D gene (5 bases). The CDR3 covers 15 residues. Germline CDR1 SGHRS, CDR2 YFSETQ. CDR3 DNA: TGCGCCAACAGCTTGGGAGGGGATAGCAATCAGCCCCAGCATTTT. Translation: CANSLGGDSNQPQHF.

There are a few counts of this clonotype. V is TRBV4-2 and J is TRBJ2-7, with a weak D call TRBD1 (7 bases). The V end lost 0 bases, the J end lost 7 bases, and 22 bases lay between the germline ends. CDR3 length: 17 amino acids. Germline CDR1 is LGHNA and CDR2 is YNFKEQ. For the CDR3, the DNA is TGTGCCAGCAGCCAAGAGGACGCCCGGACAGGAGGGTGGGAGCAGTACTTC. It translates to CASSQEDARTGGWEQYF.

This clonotype was observed many times. The rearrangement links TRBV7-2 to TRBJ2-3; TRBD2 aligns across 9 bases. The CDR3 spans 15 residues. Germline CDR1 and CDR2: SGHTA and FQGNSA. Trimming cost V 5 bases and J 4 bases; bases outside gene matches: 7. The chain's CDR3 is CASSLAGGVADTQYF. The CDR3 bases are TGTGCCAGCAGCCTTGCGGGGGGGGTTGCAGATACGCAGTATTTT.